This is a list of T cell receptor beta chains from one sample in a study of T cells in Graves' hyperthyroidism and ophthalmopathy. Using its own MiXCR run on the multiplex PCR reads, TCRdb lists one record per CDR3 protein. The sample carries 500,000 to 750,000 distinct CDR3 sequences, more than 13% recorded once. Sequencing was carried out using blood. The receptors stem from a woman between 18 and 29 years old with Graves' ophthalmopathy. Each CDR3 is given with its conserved first and last residue. Clone size is given for some rows only: seen once, a few or many times, or a class if the clone is expanded.

v_gene	j_gene	abundance	CDR3aa
TRBV18	TRBJ2-7	few	CASSPPKTGEPYEQYF
TRBV12-3/TRBV12-4	TRBJ2-7	many	CASSLRGGDEQYF
TRBV28	TRBJ1-2	many	CASSTQGIGGYTF
TRBV20-1	TRBJ2-7	many	CSALLGAAVYEQYF
TRBV10-3	TRBJ2-1	-	CATRRSSVAYNEQFF
TRBV12-3/TRBV12-4	TRBJ1-5	many	CASSQGSDQPQHF
TRBV6-1	TRBJ2-7	many	CASTQGLAGGEQYF
TRBV12-3/TRBV12-4	TRBJ1-2	many	CATGRPVGYTF
TRBV7-2	TRBJ1-1	-	CASSFRQFTEAFF
TRBV20-1	TRBJ2-7	many	CSARDSDSSYEQYF
TRBV2	TRBJ2-7	many	CASSVHREQRGRNEQYF
TRBV6-1	TRBJ1-1	-	CASGEAGGPTEAFF
TRBV7-3	TRBJ2-2	few	CASTSYAVNTGELFF
TRBV12-3/TRBV12-4	TRBJ2-3	many	CASSSLTRGTDTQYF
TRBV9	TRBJ2-2	many	CASSVVLGQANTGELFF
TRBV12-3/TRBV12-4	TRBJ2-3	many	CASSFGGAWDTQYF
TRBV11-3	TRBJ2-3	many	CASSSRRPGGDTQYF
TRBV7-9	TRBJ2-7	many	CASSLGKDRGSEQYF
TRBV11-3	TRBJ1-1	many	CASSIDRNTEAFF
TRBV6-1	TRBJ2-1	many	CASSPSGGSRVKQFF
TRBV6-1	TRBJ2-3	few	CASIRGNTDTQYF
TRBV7-9	TRBJ2-5	many	CASSLLGLAEETQYF